The clone carrying this T cell receptor beta chain showed up many times. Antigen specificity is unknown. At least 3 on the Clinical Activity Score was recorded for ophthalmopathy patients, who also had NOSPECS grade at least 4 and duration under 3 months. The source material, RNA transcripts, was used to amplify TCR beta CDR3 regions. First-round RT-PCR of the TCR CDR3 relied on the HTBI primer set. From the multiplex PCR reads, TCRdb called clonotypes with MiXCR, one entry per CDR3 protein. This sample has hundreds of thousands of distinct CDR3 sequences, with about 14% found just once. The sample belongs to a study of T cells in Graves' hyperthyroidism and ophthalmopathy. Findings and limits, study-wide: The model's output predicted ophthalmopathy at a median of around 7 months prior to onset. From stable hyperthyroidism, ophthalmopathy was separated by a 13 V-J model.

Between the trimmed V and J ends, which lost 1 base and 2 bases, there was a span of 12 bases. The CDR3 contains 15 residues. Germline lookup yields CDR1 MGHRA and CDR2 YSYEKL. V is TRBV4-1 and J is TRBJ2-7, with a possible D match to TRBD2 (5 bases). The sequence came from a woman aged 50 to 60 with Graves' ophthalmopathy. Sequenced: blood. CDR3 nucleotides: TGCGCCAGCAGCCAAGTTCTCGGGGAGACCTACGAGCAGTACTTC. This codes for CASSQVLGETYEQYF.